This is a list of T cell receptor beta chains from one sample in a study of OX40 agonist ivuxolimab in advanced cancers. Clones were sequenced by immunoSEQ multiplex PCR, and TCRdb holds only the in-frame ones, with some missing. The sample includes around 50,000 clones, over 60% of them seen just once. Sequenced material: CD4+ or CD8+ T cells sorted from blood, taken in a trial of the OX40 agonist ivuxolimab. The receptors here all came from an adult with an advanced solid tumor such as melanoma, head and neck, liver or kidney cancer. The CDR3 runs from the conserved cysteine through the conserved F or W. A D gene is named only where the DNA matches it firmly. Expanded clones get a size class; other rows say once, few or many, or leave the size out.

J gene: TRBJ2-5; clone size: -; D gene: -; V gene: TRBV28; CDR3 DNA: TGTGCCAGCAATCTGGCGGGACACGGAGAAGAGACCCAGTACTTC; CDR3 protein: CASNLAGHGEETQYF
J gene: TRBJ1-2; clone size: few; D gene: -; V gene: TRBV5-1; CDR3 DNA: TGCGCCAGCAGCAGGTCCGGGACGGTGGGTTGGGGCTACACCTTC; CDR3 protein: CASSRSGTVGWGYTF
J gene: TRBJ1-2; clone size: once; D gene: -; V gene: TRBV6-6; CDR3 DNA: TGTGCCAGCAGTTACGGAGGTAACTATGGCTACACCTTC; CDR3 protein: CASSYGGNYGYTF
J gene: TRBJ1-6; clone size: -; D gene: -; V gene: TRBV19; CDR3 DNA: TGTGCCAGTGGCTCCTATAATTCACCCCTCCACTTT; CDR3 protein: CASGSYNSPLHF
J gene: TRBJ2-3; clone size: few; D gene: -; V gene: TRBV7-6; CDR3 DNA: TGTGCCAGCAGCTTCCCTGCTGGCGGGTCAGATACGCAGTATTTT; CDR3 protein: CASSFPAGGSDTQYF
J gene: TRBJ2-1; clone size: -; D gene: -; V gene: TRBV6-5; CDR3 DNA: TGTGCCAGCAGTTACTCTCCCTCGGTCAGTGAGCAGTTCTTC; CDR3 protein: CASSYSPSVSEQFF
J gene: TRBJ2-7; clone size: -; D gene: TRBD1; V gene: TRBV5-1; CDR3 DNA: TGCGCCAGCAGATTTGGACAGGGTAGCTCCTACGAGCAGTACTTC; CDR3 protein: CASRFGQGSSYEQYF
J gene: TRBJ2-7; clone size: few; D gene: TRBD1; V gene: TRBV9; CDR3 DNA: TGTGCCAGCAGCGTAGCTACAGGGGGCTACGAGCAGTACTTC; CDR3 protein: CASSVATGGYEQYF
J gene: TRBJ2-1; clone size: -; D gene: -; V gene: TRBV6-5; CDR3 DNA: TGTGCCAGCAGTTACGGTCGCTTAAACAATGAGCAGTTCTTC; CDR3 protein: CASSYGRLNNEQFF
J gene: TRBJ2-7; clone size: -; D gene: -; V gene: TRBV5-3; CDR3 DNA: TGTGCCAGCAGCTTAGACGGGAGCGAGCAGTACTTC; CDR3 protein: CASSLDGSEQYF
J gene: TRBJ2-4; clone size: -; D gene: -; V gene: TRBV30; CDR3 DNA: TGTGCCTGGAACGGGCAAGCCAAAAACATTCAGTACTTC; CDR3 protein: CAWNGQAKNIQYF
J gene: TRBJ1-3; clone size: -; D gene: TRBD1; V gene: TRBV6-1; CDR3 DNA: TGTGCCAGCAGTGAGACAGGGAGAGGTGGAAACACCATATATTTT; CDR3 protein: CASSETGRGGNTIYF
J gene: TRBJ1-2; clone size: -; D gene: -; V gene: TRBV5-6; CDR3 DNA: TGTGCCAGCAGCTTGGCCCAGGGGCTAGGGGGCTACACCTTC; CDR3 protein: CASSLAQGLGGYTF
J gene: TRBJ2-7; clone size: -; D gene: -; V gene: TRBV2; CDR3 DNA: TGTGCCAGCAGTGAGGGGACCTACGAGCAGTACTTC; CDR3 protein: CASSEGTYEQYF
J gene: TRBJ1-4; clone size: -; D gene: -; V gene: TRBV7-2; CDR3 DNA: TGTGCCAGCAGCTTAATGGGGAGGGCTGAAAAACTGTTTTTT; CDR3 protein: CASSLMGRAEKLFF
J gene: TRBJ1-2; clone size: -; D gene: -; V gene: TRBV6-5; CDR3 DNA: TGTGCCAGCAGTGGCAGGGTGGTGAATGGCTACACCTTC; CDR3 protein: CASSGRVVNGYTF
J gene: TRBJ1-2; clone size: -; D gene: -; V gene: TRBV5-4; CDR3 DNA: TGTGCCAGCAGCTTTATAACTAACTATGGCTACACCTTC; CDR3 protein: CASSFITNYGYTF
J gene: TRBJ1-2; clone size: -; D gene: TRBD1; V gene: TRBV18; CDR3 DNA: TGTGCCAGCTCACCGGACAGGGACTATGGCTACACCTTC; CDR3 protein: CASSPDRDYGYTF
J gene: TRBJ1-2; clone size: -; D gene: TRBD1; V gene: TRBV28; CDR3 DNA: TGTGCCAGCAGGGGAAGGACAGGCGTGGTGGGCTACACCTTC; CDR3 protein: CASRGRTGVVGYTF
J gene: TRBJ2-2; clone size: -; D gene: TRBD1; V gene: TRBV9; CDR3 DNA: TGTGCCAGCAGCGTTTCGACAGGGGGGGAAATGTTTTTT; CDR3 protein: CASSVSTGGEMFF
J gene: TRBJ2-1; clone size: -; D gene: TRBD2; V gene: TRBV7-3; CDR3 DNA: TGTGCCAGCAGCTTATTACACCTAGCGGGAGGGCCGTCCTACAATGAGCAGTTCTTC; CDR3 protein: CASSLLHLAGGPSYNEQFF
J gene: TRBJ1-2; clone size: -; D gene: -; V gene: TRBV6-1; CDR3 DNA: TGTGCCAGCACCAGGGATACCTATGGCTACACCTTC; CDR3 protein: CASTRDTYGYTF
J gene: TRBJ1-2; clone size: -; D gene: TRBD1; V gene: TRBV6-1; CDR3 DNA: TGTGCCAGCAGTGGAACTAGAATAGTTGGACAGGGAGGCATGGGTGGCTACACCTTC; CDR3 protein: CASSGTRIVGQGGMGGYTF
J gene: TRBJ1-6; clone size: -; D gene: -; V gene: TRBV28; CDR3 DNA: TGTGCCAGCAGCCCCGGGAGAGCGGCTAGTTCACCCCTCCACTTT; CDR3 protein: CASSPGRAASSPLHF
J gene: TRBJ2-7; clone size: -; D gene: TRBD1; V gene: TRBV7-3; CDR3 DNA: TGTGCCAGCAGCTTACCTCGGACAGGGTACTACGAGCAGTACTTC; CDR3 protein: CASSLPRTGYYEQYF
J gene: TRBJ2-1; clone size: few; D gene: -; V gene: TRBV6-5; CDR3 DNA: TGTGCCAGCAGTTACTCGCTCGGGGGCGATGAGCAGTTCTTC; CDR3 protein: CASSYSLGGDEQFF